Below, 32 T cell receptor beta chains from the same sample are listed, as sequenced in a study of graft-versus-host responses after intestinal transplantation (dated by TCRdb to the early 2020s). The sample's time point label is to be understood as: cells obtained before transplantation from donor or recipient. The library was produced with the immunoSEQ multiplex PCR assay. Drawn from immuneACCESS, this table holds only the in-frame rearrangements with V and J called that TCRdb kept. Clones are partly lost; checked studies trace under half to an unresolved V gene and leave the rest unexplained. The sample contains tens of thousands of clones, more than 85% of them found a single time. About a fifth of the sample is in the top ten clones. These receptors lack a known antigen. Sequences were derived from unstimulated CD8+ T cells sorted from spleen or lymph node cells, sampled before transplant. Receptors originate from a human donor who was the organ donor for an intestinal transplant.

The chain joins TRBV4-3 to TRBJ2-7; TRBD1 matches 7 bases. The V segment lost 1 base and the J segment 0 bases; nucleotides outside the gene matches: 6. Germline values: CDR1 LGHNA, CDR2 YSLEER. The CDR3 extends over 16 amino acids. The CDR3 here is CASSQGDRASSYEQYF. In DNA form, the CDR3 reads TGCGCCAGCAGCCAAGGGGACAGAGCGAGCTCCTACGAGCAGTACTTC.

The CDR3 sequence: CASSTGMNTEAFF. CDR3 nucleotide sequence: TGTGCCAGTAGTACAGGGATGAACACTGAAGCTTTCTTT. The rearrangement links TRBV19 to TRBJ1-1, with D perhaps matching TRBD1 (5 bases). The germline V gene has CDR1 LNHDA and CDR2 SQIVND (reference sequence). Trimming cost V 4 bases and J 0 bases, with 6 bases left between them. The CDR3 is 13 residues long.

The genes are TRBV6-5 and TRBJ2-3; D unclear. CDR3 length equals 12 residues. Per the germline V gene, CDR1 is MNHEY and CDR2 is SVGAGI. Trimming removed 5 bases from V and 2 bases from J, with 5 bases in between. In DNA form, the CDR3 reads TGTGCCAGCAGTCACCCCACAGATACGCAGTATTTT. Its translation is CASSHPTDTQYF.

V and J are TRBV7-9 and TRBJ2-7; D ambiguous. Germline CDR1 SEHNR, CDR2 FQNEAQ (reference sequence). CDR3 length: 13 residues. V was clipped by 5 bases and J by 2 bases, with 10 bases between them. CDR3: CASSHRTPYEQYF. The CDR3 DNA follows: TGTGCCAGCAGCCACCGGACCCCCTACGAGCAGTACTTC.

CDR3 DNA sequence: TGTGCCAGCAGCCCGCCGCCTCCTAGCGGATCCTACAATGAGCAGTTCTTC. This encodes CASSPPPPSGSYNEQFF. The chain carries TRBV28 and TRBJ2-1; 7 bases line up with TRBD2. CDR3 length equals 17 residues. Losses at the gene ends were 6 bases for V and 1 base for J; bases not matched to a gene: 12. Germline CDR1 MDHEN, CDR2 SYDVKM.

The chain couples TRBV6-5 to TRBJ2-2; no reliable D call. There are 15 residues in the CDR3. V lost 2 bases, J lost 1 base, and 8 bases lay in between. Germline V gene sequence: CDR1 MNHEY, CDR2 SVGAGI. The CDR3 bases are TGTGCCAGCAGTTACCGTCTAGAGAACACCGGGGAGCTGTTTTTT. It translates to CASSYRLENTGELFF.

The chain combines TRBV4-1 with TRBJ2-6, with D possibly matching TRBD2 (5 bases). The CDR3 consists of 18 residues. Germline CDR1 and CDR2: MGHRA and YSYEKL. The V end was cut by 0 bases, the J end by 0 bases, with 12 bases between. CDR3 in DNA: TGCGCCAGCAGCCAAGAAGGGCGGGCGTACTCTGGGGCCAACGTCCTGACTTTC. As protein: CASSQEGRAYSGANVLTF.

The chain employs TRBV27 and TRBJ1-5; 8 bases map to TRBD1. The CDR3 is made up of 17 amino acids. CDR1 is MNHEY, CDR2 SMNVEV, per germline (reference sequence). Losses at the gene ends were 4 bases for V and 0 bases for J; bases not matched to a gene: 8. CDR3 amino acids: CASSSDRDLYSNQPQHF. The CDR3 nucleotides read TGTGCCAGCAGTTCGGACAGGGACCTTTATAGCAATCAGCCCCAGCATTTT.

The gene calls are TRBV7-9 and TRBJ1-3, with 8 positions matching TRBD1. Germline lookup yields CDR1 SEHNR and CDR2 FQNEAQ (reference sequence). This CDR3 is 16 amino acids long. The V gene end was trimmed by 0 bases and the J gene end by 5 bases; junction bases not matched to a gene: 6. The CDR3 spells CASSLAVGRGRNTIYF. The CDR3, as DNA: TGTGCCAGCAGCTTAGCGGTGGGCAGGGGGCGAAACACCATATATTTT.

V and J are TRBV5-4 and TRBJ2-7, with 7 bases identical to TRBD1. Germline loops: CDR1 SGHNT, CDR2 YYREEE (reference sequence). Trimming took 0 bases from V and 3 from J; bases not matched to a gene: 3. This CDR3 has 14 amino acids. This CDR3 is CASSLEGGIYEQYF. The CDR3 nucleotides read TGTGCCAGCAGCTTGGAAGGGGGCATCTACGAGCAGTACTTC.

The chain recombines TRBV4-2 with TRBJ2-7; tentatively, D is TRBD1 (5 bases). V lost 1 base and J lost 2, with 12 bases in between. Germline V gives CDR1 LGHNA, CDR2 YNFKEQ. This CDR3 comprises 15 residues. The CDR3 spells CASSQGQSRTYEQYF. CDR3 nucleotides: TGTGCCAGCAGCCAAGGACAGAGCCGAACCTACGAGCAGTACTTC.

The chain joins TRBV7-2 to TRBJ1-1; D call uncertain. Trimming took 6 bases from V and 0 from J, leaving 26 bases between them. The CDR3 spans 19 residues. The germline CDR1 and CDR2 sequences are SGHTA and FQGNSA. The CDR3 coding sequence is TGTGCCAGCAGTCCGTATGTCCCCCCGGGCCCAGTCATGAACACTGAAGCTTTCTTT. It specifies CASSPYVPPGPVMNTEAFF.

In DNA form, the CDR3 reads TGTGCCAGCAGTTTAGGGGAGGCAATGAAGGAGACCCAGTACTTC. Amino acid sequence: CASSLGEAMKETQYF. The chain links TRBV28 to TRBJ2-5; weak D call: TRBD2 (6 bases). Germline CDR1 reads MDHEN; CDR2 reads SYDVKM. The CDR3 extends over 15 amino acids. The ends were cut back, 2 bases at V and 5 bases at J, with 15 bases in the middle.

Here the CDR3 reads CASSIRDRVFSGELFF. In nucleotides, the CDR3 is TGTGCCAGTAGTATAAGGGACAGGGTTTTTTCCGGGGAGCTGTTTTTT. The V call is TRBV19, the J call TRBJ2-2, with TRBD1 matching 9 bases. The CDR3 length is 16 residues. CDR1 and CDR2 (germline): LNHDA, SQIVND (reference sequence). Trimming at V came to 2 bases and at J to 6 bases, leaving 7 bases not matched to a gene.

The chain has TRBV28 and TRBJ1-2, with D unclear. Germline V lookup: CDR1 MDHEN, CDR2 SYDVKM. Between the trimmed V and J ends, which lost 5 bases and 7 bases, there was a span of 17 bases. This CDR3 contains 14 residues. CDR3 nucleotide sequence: TGTGCCAGCAGTCCCCTGAGGGAGGCGGGTGGCTACACCTTC. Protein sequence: CASSPLREAGGYTF.

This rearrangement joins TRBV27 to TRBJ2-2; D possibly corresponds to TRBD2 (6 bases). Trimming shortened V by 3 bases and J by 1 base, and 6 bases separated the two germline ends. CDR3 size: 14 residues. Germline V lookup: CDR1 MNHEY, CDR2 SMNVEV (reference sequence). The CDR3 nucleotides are TGTGCCAGCAGTTTCGGGGGGAACACCGGGGAGCTGTTTTTT. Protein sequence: CASSFGGNTGELFF.

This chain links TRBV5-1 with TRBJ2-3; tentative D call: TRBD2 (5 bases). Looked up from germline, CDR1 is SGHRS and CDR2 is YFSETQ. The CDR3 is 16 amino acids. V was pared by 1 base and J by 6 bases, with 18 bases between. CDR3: CASSLRLPGRGDTQYF. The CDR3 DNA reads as TGCGCCAGCAGCTTGCGTCTACCGGGCCGAGGGGATACGCAGTATTTT.

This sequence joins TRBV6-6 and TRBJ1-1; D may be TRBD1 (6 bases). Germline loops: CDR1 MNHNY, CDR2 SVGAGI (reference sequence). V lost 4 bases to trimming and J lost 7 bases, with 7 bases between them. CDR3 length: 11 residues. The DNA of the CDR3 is TGTGCCAGCAGTTGGGGACATGAAGCTTTCTTT. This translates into CASSWGHEAFF.

The CDR3 here is CASSWVDRARELFF. CDR3 DNA: TGTGCCAGCAGCTGGGTAGACAGGGCCCGGGAGCTGTTTTTT. The chain combines TRBV7-8 with TRBJ2-2; 7 bases agree with TRBD1. Trimming cost V 4 bases and J 9 bases; bases outside gene matches: 8. There are 14 residues in the CDR3. The germline V gene has CDR1 SGHVS and CDR2 FQNEAQ. The full variable domain, rest sourced from reference TRBV7-8 and TRBJ2-2, is GAGVSQSPRYKVAKRGQDVALRCDPISGHVSLFWYQQALGQGPEFLTYFQNEAQLDKSGLPSDRFFAERPEGSVSTLKIQRTQQEDSAVYLCASSWVDRARELFFGEGSRLTVL.

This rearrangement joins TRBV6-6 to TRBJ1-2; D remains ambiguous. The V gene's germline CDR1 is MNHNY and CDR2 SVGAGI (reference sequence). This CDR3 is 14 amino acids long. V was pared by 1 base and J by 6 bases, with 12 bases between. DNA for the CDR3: TGTGCCAGCAGTTACTATCGGGAGCTGGATGGCTACACCTTC. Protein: CASSYYRELDGYTF.

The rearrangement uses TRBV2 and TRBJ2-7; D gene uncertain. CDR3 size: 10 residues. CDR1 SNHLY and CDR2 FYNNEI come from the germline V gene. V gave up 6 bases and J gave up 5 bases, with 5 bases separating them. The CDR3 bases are TGTGCCAGCAGAGTCAACGAGCAGTACTTC. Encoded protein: CASRVNEQYF.

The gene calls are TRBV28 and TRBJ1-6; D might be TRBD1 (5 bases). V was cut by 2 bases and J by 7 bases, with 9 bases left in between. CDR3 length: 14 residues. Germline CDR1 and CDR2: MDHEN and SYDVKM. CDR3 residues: CASSLQGNNSPLHF. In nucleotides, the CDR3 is TGTGCCAGCAGTTTACAGGGAAACAATTCACCCCTCCACTTT.

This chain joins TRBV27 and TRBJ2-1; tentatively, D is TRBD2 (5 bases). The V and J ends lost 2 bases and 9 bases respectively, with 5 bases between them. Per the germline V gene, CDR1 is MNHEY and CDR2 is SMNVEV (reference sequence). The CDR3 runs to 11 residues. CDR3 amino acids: CASSLGSEQFF. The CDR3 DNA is TGTGCCAGCAGTTTAGGGAGTGAGCAGTTCTTC.

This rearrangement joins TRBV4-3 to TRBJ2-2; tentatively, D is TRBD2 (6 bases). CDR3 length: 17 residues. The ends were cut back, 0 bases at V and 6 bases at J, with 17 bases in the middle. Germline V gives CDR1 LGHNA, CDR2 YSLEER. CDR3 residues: CASSQDRSGPGAGELFF. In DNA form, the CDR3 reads TGCGCCAGCAGCCAAGACCGTAGCGGACCCGGGGCCGGGGAGCTGTTTTTT.

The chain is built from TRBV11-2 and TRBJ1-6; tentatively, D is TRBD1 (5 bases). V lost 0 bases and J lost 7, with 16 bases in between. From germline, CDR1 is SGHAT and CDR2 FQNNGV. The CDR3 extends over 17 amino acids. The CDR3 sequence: CASSLDEFGAENSPLHF. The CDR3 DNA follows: TGTGCCAGCAGCTTAGATGAGTTCGGGGCTGAGAATTCACCCCTCCACTTT.

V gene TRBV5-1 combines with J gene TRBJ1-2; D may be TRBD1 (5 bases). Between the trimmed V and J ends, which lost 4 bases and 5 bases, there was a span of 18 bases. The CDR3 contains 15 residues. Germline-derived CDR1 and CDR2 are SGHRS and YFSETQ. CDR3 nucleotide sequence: TGCGCCAGCAGCCTGCTTCGACAGCCCCCTTATGGCTACACCTTC. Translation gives CASSLLRQPPYGYTF.

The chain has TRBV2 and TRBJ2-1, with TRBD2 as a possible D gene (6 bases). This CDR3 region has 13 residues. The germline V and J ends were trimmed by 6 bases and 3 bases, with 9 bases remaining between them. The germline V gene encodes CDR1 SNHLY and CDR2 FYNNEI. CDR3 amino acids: CASREGLYNEQFF. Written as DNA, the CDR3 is TGTGCCAGCAGGGAGGGACTCTACAATGAGCAGTTCTTC. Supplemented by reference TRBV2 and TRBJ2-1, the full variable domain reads EPEVTQTPSHQVTQMGQEVILRCVPISNHLYFYWYRQILGQKVEFLVSFYNNEISEKSEIFDDQFSVERPDGSNFTLKIRSTKLEDSAMYFCASREGLYNEQFFGPGTRLTVL.

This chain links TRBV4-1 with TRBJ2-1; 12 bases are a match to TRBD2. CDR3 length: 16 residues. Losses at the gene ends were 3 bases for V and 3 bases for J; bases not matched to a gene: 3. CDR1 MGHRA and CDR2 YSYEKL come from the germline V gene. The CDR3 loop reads CASSQVLAGGYNEQFF. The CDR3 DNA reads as TGCGCCAGCAGCCAGGTACTAGCGGGAGGCTACAATGAGCAGTTCTTC.

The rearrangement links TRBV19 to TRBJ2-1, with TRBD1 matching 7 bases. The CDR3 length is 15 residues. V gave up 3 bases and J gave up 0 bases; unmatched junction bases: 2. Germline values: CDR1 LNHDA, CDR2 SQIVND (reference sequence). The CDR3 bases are TGTGCCAGTAGTATGGACAGGAGCTCCTACAATGAGCAGTTCTTC. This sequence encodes CASSMDRSSYNEQFF.

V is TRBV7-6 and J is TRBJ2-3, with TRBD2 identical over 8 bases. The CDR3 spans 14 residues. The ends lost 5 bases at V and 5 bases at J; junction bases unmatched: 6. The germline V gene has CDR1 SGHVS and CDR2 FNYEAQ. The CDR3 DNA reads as TGTGCCAGCAGCCTATCCAGCGGGAGAGATACGCAGTATTTT. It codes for CASSLSSGRDTQYF.

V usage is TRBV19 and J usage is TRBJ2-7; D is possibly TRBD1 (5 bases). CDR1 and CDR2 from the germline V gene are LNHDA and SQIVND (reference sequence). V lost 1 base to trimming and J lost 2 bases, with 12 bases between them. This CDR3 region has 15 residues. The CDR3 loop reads CASSIGWTPPYEQYF. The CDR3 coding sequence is TGTGCCAGTAGTATAGGTTGGACACCACCCTACGAGCAGTACTTC.

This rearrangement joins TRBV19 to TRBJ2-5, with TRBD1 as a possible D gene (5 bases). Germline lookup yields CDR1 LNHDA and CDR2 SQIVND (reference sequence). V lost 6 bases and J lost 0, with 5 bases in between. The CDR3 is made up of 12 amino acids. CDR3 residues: CASRQDQETQYF. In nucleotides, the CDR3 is TGTGCCAGTAGACAGGACCAAGAGACCCAGTACTTC.